This T cell receptor beta chain appears in the sequencing data of a study of T cell changes during pregnancy in multiple sclerosis. Repertoires were generated with immunoSEQ multiplex PCR, while TCRdb's copy carries only in-frame clones and drops some. The repertoire holds more than 55,000 clones, with approximately 94% as singletons. The sequenced sample was CD8+ T cells from peripheral blood mononuclear cells, obtained in the third trimester of pregnancy. This clonotype was obtained from a female donor with multiple sclerosis, enrolled in a pregnancy study.

Written as DNA, the CDR3 is TGCGCCAGCAGCCAAGATCACAGGGCCTCTGGAAACACCATATATTTT. Its protein is CASSQDHRASGNTIYF. The gene calls are TRBV4-3 and TRBJ1-3, with D perhaps matching TRBD1 (6 bases). The CDR3 runs to 16 residues. The germline gives CDR1 LGHNA, CDR2 YSLEER. V was cut by 0 bases and J by 0 bases, with 9 bases left in between.